These 12 T cell receptor beta chains were sequenced from one sample in a study of T cell responses to AZD1222 COVID-19 vaccine. Sequencing was performed with immunoSEQ multiplex PCR; in TCRdb, only in-frame clones are kept and a portion is missing. The repertoire holds 150,000 to 200,000 clones, 94% seen once, with about 9% in the top ten. This specimen consisted of peripheral blood, obtained on day 0 of AZD1222 vaccination. Receptors originate from an adult in good health.

CDR3 coding DNA: TGTGCCAGCAGTTTTTCGGGACAGGGGGACAATGAGCAGTTCTTC. This translates into CASSFSGQGDNEQFF. The chain employs TRBV28 and TRBJ2-1, with 11 bases identical to TRBD1. Germline V gives CDR1 MDHEN, CDR2 SYDVKM. CDR3 length: 15 amino acids. Losses at the gene ends were 3 bases for V and 5 bases for J; bases not matched to a gene: 3.

This clone was detected only once. The chain has TRBV9 and TRBJ2-1; 11 positions agree with TRBD2. The CDR3 contains 16 residues. Trimming took 2 bases from V and 7 from J; bases not matched to a gene: 8. Per germline, CDR1 SGDLS and CDR2 YYNGEE. The CDR3 loop reads CASSVPIAGGENEQFF. For the CDR3, the DNA is TGTGCCAGCAGCGTCCCTATAGCGGGAGGGGAGAATGAGCAGTTCTTC.

CDR3 region: CASSQGDTSSTNEKLFF. Here the CDR3 DNA reads TGTGCCAGCAGTCAGGGTGACACATCTTCAACTAATGAAAAACTGTTTTTT. V is TRBV5-4 and J is TRBJ1-4; perhaps TRBD1 as D (5 bases). The CDR3 has 17 residues. Germline V gene data show CDR1 as SGHNT and CDR2 as YYREEE (reference sequence). The ends were cut back, 5 bases at V and 0 bases at J, with 17 bases in the middle.

The V gene is TRBV5-4, the J gene TRBJ1-1, with D unclear. Trimming took off 2 bases at V and 4 bases at J, with 6 bases between the two ends. The CDR3 extends over 12 amino acids. Per the germline V gene, CDR1 is SGHNT and CDR2 is YYREEE (reference sequence). The CDR3 here is CASSLVGTEAFF. CDR3 bases: TGTGCCAGCAGCTTAGTCGGCACTGAAGCTTTCTTT.

The CDR3 DNA reads TGTGCCAGCTCACCCACAGGGAATGCTGGAAACACCATATATTTT. This encodes CASSPTGNAGNTIYF. The rearrangement uses TRBV18 and TRBJ1-3, with D tentatively TRBD1 (6 bases). Germline loops: CDR1 KGHSH, CDR2 LQKENI. This CDR3 region has 15 residues. V was pared by 3 bases and J by 2 bases, with 11 bases between.

V usage is TRBV6-5 and J usage is TRBJ2-7, with D perhaps assigned TRBD1 or TRBD2 (5 bases each). The CDR3 runs to 15 residues. V lost 2 bases and J 0 bases, leaving 11 bases between the germline ends. In germline, CDR1 is MNHEY, CDR2 SVGAGI. The CDR3 bases are TGTGCCAGCAGTTACGGGGGTCGGGACTCCTACGAGCAGTACTTC. Encoded protein: CASSYGGRDSYEQYF.

The CDR3 here is CAWSLDNPSYNSPLHF. The CDR3 bases are TGTGCCTGGAGTTTGGACAACCCCTCCTATAATTCACCCCTCCACTTT. The rearrangement links TRBV30 to TRBJ1-6; D might be TRBD1 (5 bases). CDR3 size: 16 residues. Germline V CDR1 and CDR2: GTSNPN, SVGIG (reference sequence). The ends were cut back, 2 bases at V and 0 bases at J, with 11 bases in the middle.

This clone was seen many times. The rearrangement links TRBV6-1 to TRBJ2-3; D is possibly TRBD1 or TRBD2 (5 bases each). CDR3 length equals 16 residues. The V end lost 1 base, the J end lost 3 bases, and 14 bases lay between the germline ends. Germline CDR1 is MNHNS and CDR2 is SASEGT. CDR3 protein: CASSEVGGGATDTQYF. The CDR3 DNA reads as TGTGCCAGCAGTGAAGTTGGTGGGGGAGCAACAGATACGCAGTATTTT.

The J gene is TRBJ2-7, the V gene TRBV2, with a tentative D call TRBD2 (5 bases). Germline V lookup: CDR1 SNHLY, CDR2 FYNNEI. The CDR3 is 14 residues long. V dropped 6 bases and J dropped 0 bases, with 12 bases sitting between them. DNA for the CDR3: TGTGCCAGCAGCGATCCGGGATCCTCCTACGAGCAGTACTTC. Translating it yields CASSDPGSSYEQYF.

The V gene is TRBV5-6, the J gene TRBJ2-4; D perhaps matches TRBD2 (5 bases). Germline loops: CDR1 SGHDT, CDR2 YYEEEE. The V end was cut by 3 bases, the J end by 6 bases, with 13 bases between. The CDR3 spans 14 residues. CDR3 nucleotides: TGTGCCAGCAGCTCCACGGGGTTAGCAAACATTCAGTACTTC. Its translation is CASSSTGLANIQYF.

The sample holds one count of this clone. The chain combines TRBV4-3 with TRBJ1-1; D is undetermined. Deletions cut 4 bases from V and 3 bases from J, with 12 bases between. Germline assignment: CDR1 LGHNA and CDR2 YSLEER. The CDR3 covers 14 residues. CDR3: CASSRVGADTEAFF. CDR3 coding DNA: TGCGCCAGCAGCCGAGTGGGAGCAGACACTGAAGCTTTCTTT.

CDR3 sequence reads: CASSPGTSGKGAYEQYF. The CDR3 DNA reads as TGCGCCAGCAGCCCCGGGACTAGCGGGAAAGGGGCCTACGAGCAGTACTTC. The chain has TRBV5-1 and TRBJ2-7, with TRBD2 identical over 13 bases. Germline-derived CDR1 and CDR2 are SGHRS and YFSETQ. Trimming took 4 bases from V and 2 from J; bases not matched to a gene: 9. This CDR3 has 17 amino acids. Together with reference TRBV5-1 and TRBJ2-7, the CDR3 gives the full variable domain: KAGVTQTPRYLIKTRGQQVTLSCSPISGHRSVSWYQQTPGQGLQFLFEYFSETQRNKGNFPGRFSGRQFSNSRSEMNVSTLELGDSALYLCASSPGTSGKGAYEQYFGPGTRLTVT.